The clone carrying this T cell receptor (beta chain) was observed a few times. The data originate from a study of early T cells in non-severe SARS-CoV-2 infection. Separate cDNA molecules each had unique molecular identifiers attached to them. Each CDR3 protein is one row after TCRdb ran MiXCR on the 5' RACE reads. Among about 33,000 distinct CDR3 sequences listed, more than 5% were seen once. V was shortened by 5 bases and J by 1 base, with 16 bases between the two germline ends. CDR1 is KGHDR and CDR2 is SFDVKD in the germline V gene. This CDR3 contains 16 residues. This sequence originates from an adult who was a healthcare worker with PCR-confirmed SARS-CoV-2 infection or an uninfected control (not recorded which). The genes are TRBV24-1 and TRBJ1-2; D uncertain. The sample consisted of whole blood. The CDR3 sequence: CATSAPFRGSNYGYTF. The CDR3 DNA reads TGTGCCACCAGTGCCCCTTTCCGCGGTAGTAACTATGGCTACACCTTC.